These 25 T cell receptor beta chains were sequenced from one sample in a study of blood T cell repertoires in COVID-19. Generated by immunoSEQ multiplex PCR, the TCRdb table keeps only in-frame clones and is missing some. The sample comprises approximately 150,000 clones, 80% to 90% of which are singletons, and 2.5% to 4% rests with the top ten. Sequencing used peripheral blood. The source of these receptors is a man between 70 and 80 years old with acute or convalescent COVID-19.

V gene TRBV27 combines with J gene TRBJ1-5; no definite D call. The V end was cut by 2 bases, the J end by 2 bases, with 7 bases between. The CDR3 is 14 residues long. CDR1 MNHEY and CDR2 SMNVEV come from the germline V gene (reference sequence). CDR3 nucleotide sequence: TGTGCCAGCAGTTTAATAAGCGGCAATCAGCCCCAGCATTTT. Translated, it gives CASSLISGNQPQHF.

The chain has TRBV7-6 and TRBJ2-5, with D unresolved. The V gene lost 3 bases and the J gene lost 5 bases, with 10 bases spanning the gap. Germline V lookup: CDR1 SGHVS, CDR2 FNYEAQ. This CDR3 is 13 amino acids long. The CDR3 bases are TGTGCCAGCAGCTTTGGTTTGAGGGAGACCCAGTACTTC. It codes for CASSFGLRETQYF.

The chain recombines TRBV27 with TRBJ2-1; 7 bases are a match to TRBD2. The CDR3 contains 14 residues. J lost 2 bases, V lost 6 bases, and 4 bases had no gene match. Germline V gene sequence: CDR1 MNHEY, CDR2 SMNVEV (reference sequence). In DNA, the CDR3 is TGTGCCAGCAGGCGGGGGTCCACCTACAATGAGCAGTTCTTC. Its protein is CASRRGSTYNEQFF.

J is TRBJ1-6 and V is TRBV7-9; 7 bases line up with TRBD1. After removal of 5 bases from V and 4 bases from J, the junction contained 5 bases not matched to a gene. Germline lookup yields CDR1 SEHNR and CDR2 FQNEAQ (reference sequence). The CDR3 totals 15 residues. CDR3 sequence (DNA): TGTGCCAGCAGCCGGGACAGTACTTATAATTCACCCCTCCACTTT. Protein product: CASSRDSTYNSPLHF.

The J gene is TRBJ2-5, the V gene TRBV27, with 9 nucleotides matching TRBD1. The germline V gene encodes CDR1 MNHEY and CDR2 SMNVEV (reference sequence). CDR3 length: 16 residues. V shed 5 bases and J 4 bases; nucleotides not matched to a gene: 11. In DNA form, the CDR3 reads TGTGCCAGCAGTCTCACCGGGACAGGGAATAGAGAGACCCAGTACTTC. Translated, it gives CASSLTGTGNRETQYF.

V is TRBV15 and J is TRBJ2-7; 10 bases map to TRBD2. Germline V gene data show CDR1 as LNHNV and CDR2 as YYDKDF (reference sequence). The length of the CDR3 is 16 residues. The V and J ends lost 1 base and 0 bases, in that order; junction bases with no gene match: 3. The CDR3 here is CATSRARLAGSYEQYF. The CDR3 DNA follows: TGTGCCACCAGCAGAGCCAGACTAGCGGGCTCCTACGAGCAGTACTTC.

This chain joins TRBV9 and TRBJ2-1, with 10 bases identical to TRBD2. The ends lost 0 bases at V and 6 bases at J; junction bases unmatched: 3. Looked up from germline, CDR1 is SGDLS and CDR2 is YYNGEE. This CDR3 has 15 residues. The chain's CDR3 is CASSVGLAGANEQFF. CDR3 bases: TGTGCCAGCAGCGTAGGGCTAGCGGGAGCCAATGAGCAGTTCTTC. Supplemented by reference TRBV9 and TRBJ2-1, the full variable domain reads DSGVTQTPKHLITATGQRVTLRCSPRSGDLSVYWYQQSLDQGLQFLIQYYNGEERAKGNILERFSAQQFPDLHSELNLSSLELGDSALYFCASSVGLAGANEQFFGPGTRLTVL.

This clone was seen just once. V usage is TRBV10-3 and J usage is TRBJ2-5, with 7 bases aligning to TRBD2. Trimming took 2 bases from V and 4 from J; bases not matched to a gene: 10. Germline CDR1 reads ENHRY; CDR2 reads SYGVKD. The CDR3 length is 16 residues. The CDR3 protein is CAISEEGAGSRETQYF. Here the CDR3 DNA reads TGTGCCATCAGTGAGGAAGGAGCGGGAAGTCGAGAGACCCAGTACTTC.

The chain's CDR3 is CASRKRLAGDNEQFF. The CDR3 nucleotides read TGTGCCAGCAGAAAGCGGCTAGCGGGGGACAATGAGCAGTTCTTC. V gene TRBV6-5 combines with J gene TRBJ2-1, with 10 bases lining up with TRBD2. The V and J ends lost 6 bases and 5 bases, in that order; junction bases with no gene match: 7. The germline V gene encodes CDR1 MNHEY and CDR2 SVGAGI. This CDR3 comprises 15 residues.

This clone showed up just once. The genes are TRBV28 and TRBJ1-2, with D tentatively TRBD1 (5 bases). Germline CDR1 MDHEN, CDR2 SYDVKM. V was pared by 2 bases and J by 7 bases, with 11 bases between. CDR3 size: 13 residues. The CDR3 is CASSLAREVGYTF. Here the CDR3 DNA reads TGTGCCAGCAGTTTAGCCAGGGAGGTTGGCTACACCTTC.

The CDR3 DNA is TGTGCCAGCAGCTTAGACAGGGGTGGCTACACCTTC. The encoded protein is CASSLDRGGYTF. The rearrangement joins TRBV7-9 to TRBJ1-2; 7 bases align to TRBD1. The CDR3 extends over 12 amino acids. Germline V gives CDR1 SEHNR, CDR2 FQNEAQ (reference sequence). Germline trimming cut 1 base from V and 7 bases from J; bases unmatched to any gene: 0.

V gene TRBV7-3 combines with J gene TRBJ2-1, with 8 bases lining up with TRBD2. This CDR3 contains 15 residues. Germline-derived CDR1 and CDR2 are SGHTA and FQGTGA. The trim removed 5 bases at V and 5 bases at J, leaving 8 bases unmatched. The CDR3 is CASSPGLAVNNEQFF. The CDR3 bases are TGTGCCAGCAGCCCAGGACTAGCCGTTAACAATGAGCAGTTCTTC.

The V call is TRBV7-3, the J call TRBJ2-1, with TRBD2 as a possible D gene (6 bases). Trimming took off 1 base at V and 4 bases at J, with 11 bases between the two ends. The CDR3 is 15 amino acids. Germline V gene lookup returns CDR1 SGHTA and CDR2 FQGTGA. This chain's CDR3 is CASSLRLGGYNEQFF. The CDR3 DNA is TGTGCCAGCAGCTTAAGACTAGGCGGGTACAATGAGCAGTTCTTC.

V gene TRBV28 combines with J gene TRBJ1-4; TRBD1 matches 10 bases. J was trimmed by 6 bases and V by 5 bases; bases with no gene match: 6. CDR1 MDHEN and CDR2 SYDVKM come from the germline V gene. There are 15 residues in the CDR3. DNA for the CDR3: TGTGCCAGCAGTATCCTCGGGACAGGGGATGAAAAACTGTTTTTT. Protein product: CASSILGTGDEKLFF.

The V and J genes are TRBV2 and TRBJ1-1, with TRBD1 matching over 9 bases. With V trimmed by 5 bases and J by 4 bases, 5 bases remained unmatched. There are 14 residues in the CDR3. The V gene's germline CDR1 is SNHLY and CDR2 FYNNEI. CDR3 protein: CASSLQGATTEAFF. The CDR3 coding sequence is TGTGCCAGCAGTTTACAGGGGGCGACCACTGAAGCTTTCTTT.

This chain uses TRBV19 with TRBJ1-4; no definite D call. In germline, CDR1 is LNHDA, CDR2 SQIVND (reference sequence). Trimming took 1 base from V and 8 from J, leaving 14 bases between them. The length of the CDR3 is 15 residues. This CDR3 reads CASSIALGDGEKLFF. In DNA form, the CDR3 reads TGTGCCAGTAGTATAGCCCTGGGCGATGGGGAAAAACTGTTTTTT.

This sequence joins TRBV11-2 and TRBJ1-5, with D uncertain. Germline V lookup: CDR1 SGHAT, CDR2 FQNNGV. The length of the CDR3 is 13 residues. Deletions cut 4 bases from V and 7 bases from J, with 11 bases between. The CDR3 protein is CASSSGSGQPQHF. The CDR3 DNA sequence: TGTGCCAGCAGCTCCGGGTCCGGGCAGCCCCAGCATTTT.

The chain uses TRBV5-5 and TRBJ1-5; 7 nucleotides align to TRBD1. Germline V lookup: CDR1 SGHKS, CDR2 YYEKEE (reference sequence). The length of the CDR3 is 15 residues. V shed 0 bases and J 3 bases; nucleotides not matched to a gene: 3. The CDR3 nucleotides are TGTGCCAGCAGCTTGGGACAGGGAGACAATCAGCCCCAGCATTTT. Its protein is CASSLGQGDNQPQHF.

The chain joins TRBV4-1 to TRBJ2-7, with D perhaps TRBD1 (5 bases). The CDR3 is 19 amino acids. The germline V gene has CDR1 MGHRA and CDR2 YSYEKL. V was shortened by 0 bases and J by 5 bases, with 26 bases between the two germline ends. The CDR3 is CASSQDLGIWGGRAHEQYF. CDR3 DNA: TGCGCCAGCAGCCAAGATCTTGGAATCTGGGGTGGCAGGGCCCACGAGCAGTACTTC.

As for this clone: Compared with germline, one end of the junction differs, possibly owing to a read error. The chain couples TRBV7-8 to TRBJ1-6; D unresolved. Germline loops: CDR1 SGHVS, CDR2 FQNEAQ. This CDR3 spans 15 amino acids. The CDR3 spells CASSPQDSFNSPLHF. CDR3 DNA sequence: TGTGCCAGCAGCCCCCAGGATTCCTTTAATTCACCCCTCCACTTT.

In nucleotides, the CDR3 is TGTGCCAGCAGCATCCCCGACAGGGTACATGAGACCCAGTACTTC. This translates into CASSIPDRVHETQYF. The chain links TRBV7-9 to TRBJ2-5, with TRBD1 matching 7 bases. CDR1 is SEHNR, CDR2 FQNEAQ, per germline (reference sequence). The CDR3 is 15 amino acids. J gave up 5 bases and V 5 bases, and 11 bases lay outside the gene matches.

This clone has a single count. The chain carries TRBV6-1 and TRBJ1-1; TRBD1 is a possible D gene (5 bases). V was clipped by 0 bases and J by 5 bases, with 13 bases between them. Germline values: CDR1 MNHNS, CDR2 SASEGT. This CDR3 contains 15 residues. CDR3 nucleotide sequence: TGTGCCAGCAGTGAAGCTAAGGGACTAATAACTGAAGCTTTCTTT. Residues: CASSEAKGLITEAFF.

The chain employs TRBV2 and TRBJ2-3; no clear D gene. The CDR3 is 14 amino acids. Trimming removed 0 bases from V and 3 bases from J, with 7 bases in between. Looked up from germline, CDR1 is SNHLY and CDR2 is FYNNEI. CDR3 in DNA: TGTGCCAGCAGTGAAGCGTTGCGGACAGATACGCAGTATTTT. Its protein product is CASSEALRTDTQYF.

In its sample, this clone was seen once. The chain links TRBV7-9 to TRBJ2-1; the match to TRBD2 covers 14 bases. Germline V gene lookup returns CDR1 SEHNR and CDR2 FQNEAQ (reference sequence). V was clipped by 5 bases and J by 6 bases; unmatched bases: 6. This CDR3 is 16 amino acids long. CDR3 sequence reads: CASSPTTSGRANEQFF. The CDR3 nucleotides are TGTGCCAGCAGCCCGACGACTAGCGGGAGGGCCAATGAGCAGTTCTTC.

The chain joins TRBV4-1 to TRBJ1-2; 7 nucleotides line up with TRBD1. The CDR3 covers 16 residues. CDR1 and CDR2 from the germline V gene are MGHRA and YSYEKL. V was clipped by 1 base and J by 4 bases; unmatched bases: 9. The CDR3, as DNA: TGCGCCAGCAGCCAAGGAGATGGACAGGATTTCTATGGCTACACCTTC. Amino acid sequence: CASSQGDGQDFYGYTF.